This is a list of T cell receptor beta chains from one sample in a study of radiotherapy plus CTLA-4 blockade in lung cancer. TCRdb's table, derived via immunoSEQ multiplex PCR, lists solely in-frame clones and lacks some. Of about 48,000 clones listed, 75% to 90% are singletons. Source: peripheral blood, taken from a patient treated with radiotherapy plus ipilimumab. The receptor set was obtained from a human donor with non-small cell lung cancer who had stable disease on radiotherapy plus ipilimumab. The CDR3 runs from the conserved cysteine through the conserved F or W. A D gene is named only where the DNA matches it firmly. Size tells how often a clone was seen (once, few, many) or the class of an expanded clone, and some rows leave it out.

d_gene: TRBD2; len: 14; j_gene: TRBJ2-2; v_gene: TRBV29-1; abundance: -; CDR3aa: CSVDSGTNTGELFF; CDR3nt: TGCAGCGTCGATAGCGGGACGAACACCGGGGAGCTGTTTTTT
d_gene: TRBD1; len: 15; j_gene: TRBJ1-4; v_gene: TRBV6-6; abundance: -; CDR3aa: CAGGQGAGLDEKLFF; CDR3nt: TGTGCCGGAGGACAGGGGGCTGGCTTGGATGAAAAACTGTTTTTT
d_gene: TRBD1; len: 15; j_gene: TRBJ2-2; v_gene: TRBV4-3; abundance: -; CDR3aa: CASRPGTENTGELFF; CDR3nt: TGCGCCAGCAGACCCGGGACAGAAAACACCGGGGAGCTGTTTTTT
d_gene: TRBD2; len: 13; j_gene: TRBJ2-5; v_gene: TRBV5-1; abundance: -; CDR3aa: CASDHGGGETQYF; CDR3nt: TGCGCCAGCGACCACGGGGGAGGGGAGACCCAGTACTTC
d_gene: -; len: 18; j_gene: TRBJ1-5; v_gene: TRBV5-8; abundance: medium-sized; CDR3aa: CASSWGGQLQNSNQPQHF; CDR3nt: TGTGCCAGCAGCTGGGGCGGACAGCTACAAAATAGCAATCAGCCCCAGCATTTT
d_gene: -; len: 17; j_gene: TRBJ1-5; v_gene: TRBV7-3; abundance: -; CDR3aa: CASSLNLTAYSNQPQHF; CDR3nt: TGTGCCAGCAGCTTAAATTTGACAGCCTATAGCAATCAGCCCCAGCATTTT
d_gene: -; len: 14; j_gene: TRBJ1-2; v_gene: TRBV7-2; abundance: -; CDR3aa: CASSLAQGFYGYTF; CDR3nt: TGTGCCAGCAGCTTAGCCCAGGGGTTCTATGGCTACACCTTC
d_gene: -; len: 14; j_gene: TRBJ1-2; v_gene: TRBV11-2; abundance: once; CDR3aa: CASKSLDSSYGYTF; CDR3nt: TGTGCCAGCAAAAGCTTAGACAGCAGCTATGGCTACACCTTC
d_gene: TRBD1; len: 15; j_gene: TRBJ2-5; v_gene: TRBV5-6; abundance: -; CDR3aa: CASSLVRTGRETQYF; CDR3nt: TGTGCCAGCAGCTTGGTCCGGACAGGGCGAGAGACCCAGTACTTC
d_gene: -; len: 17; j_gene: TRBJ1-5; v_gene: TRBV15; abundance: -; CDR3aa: CATSRGQGKGVNQPQHF; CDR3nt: TGTGCCACCAGCAGAGGGCAGGGGAAGGGAGTCAATCAGCCCCAGCATTTT
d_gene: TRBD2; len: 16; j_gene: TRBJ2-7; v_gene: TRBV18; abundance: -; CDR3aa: CASSPTGTSISYEQYF; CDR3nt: TGTGCCAGCTCACCAACCGGGACTAGCATCTCCTACGAGCAGTACTTC
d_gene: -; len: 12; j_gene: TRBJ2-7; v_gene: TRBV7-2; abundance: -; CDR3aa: CASSRDTYEQYF; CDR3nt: TGTGCCAGCAGCCGAGACACCTACGAGCAGTACTTC
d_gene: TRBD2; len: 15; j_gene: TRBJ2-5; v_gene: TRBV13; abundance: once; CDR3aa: CASSGRTSGSETQYF; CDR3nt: TGTGCCAGCAGCGGACGGACTAGCGGGAGCGAGACCCAGTACTTC
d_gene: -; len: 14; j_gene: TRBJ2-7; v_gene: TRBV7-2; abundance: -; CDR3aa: CASSLQQGSYEQYF; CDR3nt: TGTGCCAGCAGCCTCCAACAGGGTTCCTACGAGCAGTACTTC
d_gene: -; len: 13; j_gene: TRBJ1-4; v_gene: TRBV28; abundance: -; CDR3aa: CASWSRANEKLFF; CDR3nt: TGTGCCAGCTGGTCCCGGGCTAATGAAAAACTGTTTTTT
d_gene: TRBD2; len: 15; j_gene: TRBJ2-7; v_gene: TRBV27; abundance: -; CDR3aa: CASSWVSGRAYEQYF; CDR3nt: TGTGCCAGCAGTTGGGTCAGCGGGAGGGCCTACGAGCAGTACTTC
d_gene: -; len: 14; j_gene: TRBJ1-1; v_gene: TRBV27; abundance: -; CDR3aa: CASSLTQSGAEAFF; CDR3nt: TGTGCCAGCAGTTTAACTCAATCGGGGGCTGAAGCTTTCTTT
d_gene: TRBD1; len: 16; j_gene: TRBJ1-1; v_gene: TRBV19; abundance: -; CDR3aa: CASSRWDSLMNTEAFF; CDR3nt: TGTGCCAGTAGTCGCTGGGACAGCCTAATGAACACTGAAGCTTTCTTT
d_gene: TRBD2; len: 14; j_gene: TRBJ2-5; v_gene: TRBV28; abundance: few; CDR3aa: CASSGEGTQETQYF; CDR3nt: TGTGCCAGCAGCGGGGAGGGGACCCAAGAGACCCAGTACTTC
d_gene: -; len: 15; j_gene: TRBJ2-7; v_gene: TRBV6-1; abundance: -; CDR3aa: CASSEAETVPYEQYF; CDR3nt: TGTGCCAGCAGTGAAGCCGAGACAGTTCCCTACGAGCAGTACTTC
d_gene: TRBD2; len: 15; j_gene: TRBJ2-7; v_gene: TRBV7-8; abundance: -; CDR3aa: CASSLVVTSAYEQYF; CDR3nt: TGTGCCAGCAGCTTAGTAGTGACTAGCGCCTACGAGCAGTACTTC
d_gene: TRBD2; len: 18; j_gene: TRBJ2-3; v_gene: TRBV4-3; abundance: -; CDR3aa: CASSQFVAGTSGKDTQYF; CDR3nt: TGCGCTAGCAGCCAATTCGTTGCGGGGACTAGCGGGAAAGATACGCAGTATTTT
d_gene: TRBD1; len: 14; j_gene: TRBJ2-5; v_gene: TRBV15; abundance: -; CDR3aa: CATSTRTGLETQYF; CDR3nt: TGTGCCACCAGCACTCGGACAGGGTTGGAGACCCAGTACTTC
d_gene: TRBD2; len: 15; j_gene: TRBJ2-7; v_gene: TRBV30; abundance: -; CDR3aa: CAWRTGGRVRNEQYF; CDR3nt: TGTGCCTGGAGAACGGGCGGGAGAGTAAGGAACGAGCAGTACTTC
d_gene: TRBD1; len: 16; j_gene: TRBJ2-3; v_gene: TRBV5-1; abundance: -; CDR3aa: CASSPRQGMSTDTQYF; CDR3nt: TGCGCCAGCAGCCCTAGACAGGGCATGAGCACAGATACGCAGTATTTT
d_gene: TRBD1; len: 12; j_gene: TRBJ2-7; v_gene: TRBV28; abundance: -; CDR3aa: CASRGTGRLYYF; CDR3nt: TGTGCCAGCAGAGGGACAGGGCGTTTATATTACTTC
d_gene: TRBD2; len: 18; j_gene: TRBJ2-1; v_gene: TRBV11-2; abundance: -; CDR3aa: CASHMGGVQASLFNEQFF; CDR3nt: TGTGCCAGCCACATGGGGGGGGTGCAAGCGTCCCTTTTCAATGAGCAGTTCTTC
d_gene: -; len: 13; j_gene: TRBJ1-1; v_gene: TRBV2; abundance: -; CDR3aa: CASSEGFGQMAFF; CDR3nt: TGTGCCAGCAGTGAGGGATTCGGACAGATGGCTTTCTTT
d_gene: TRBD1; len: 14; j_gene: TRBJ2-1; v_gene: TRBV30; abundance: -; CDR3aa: CAWDTGGGVNEQFF; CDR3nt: TGTGCCTGGGACACAGGGGGAGGTGTGAATGAGCAGTTCTTC
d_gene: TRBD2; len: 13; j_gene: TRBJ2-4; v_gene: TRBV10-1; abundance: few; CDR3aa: CASSGGREDIQYF; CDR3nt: TGCGCCAGCAGTGGAGGGAGGGAGGACATTCAGTACTTC
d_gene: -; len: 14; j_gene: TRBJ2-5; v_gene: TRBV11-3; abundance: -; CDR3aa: CASSLDRASETQYF; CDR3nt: TGTGCCAGCAGCTTAGACAGGGCGAGTGAGACCCAGTACTTC
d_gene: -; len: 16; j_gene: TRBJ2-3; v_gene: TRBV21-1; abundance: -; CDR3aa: CASSKSLGLPRDTQYF; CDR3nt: TGTGCCAGCAGCAAATCATTGGGGCTCCCTAGGGATACGCAGTATTTT
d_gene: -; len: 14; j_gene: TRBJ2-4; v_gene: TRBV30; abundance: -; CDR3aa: CAWTPGGAKNIQYF; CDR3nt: TGTGCCTGGACCCCGGGGGGCGCCAAAAACATTCAGTACTTC
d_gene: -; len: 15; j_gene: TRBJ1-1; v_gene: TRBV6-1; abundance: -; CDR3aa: CASSEDFLTDTAAFF; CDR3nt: TGTGCCAGCAGTGAAGATTTCTTGACAGACACAGCGGCTTTCTTT
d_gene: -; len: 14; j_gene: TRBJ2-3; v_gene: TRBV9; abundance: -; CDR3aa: CASSVDGGTDTQYF; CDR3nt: TGTGCCAGCAGCGTAGATGGGGGGACAGATACGCAGTATTTT
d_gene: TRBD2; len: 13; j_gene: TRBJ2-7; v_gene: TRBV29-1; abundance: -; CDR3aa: CSVVSGSSYEQYF; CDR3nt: TGCAGCGTTGTGAGCGGGAGCTCCTACGAGCAGTACTTC
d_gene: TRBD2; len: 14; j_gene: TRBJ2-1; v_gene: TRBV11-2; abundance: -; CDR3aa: CASSKTPSGNEQFF; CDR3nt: TGTGCCAGCAGCAAGACCCCTAGCGGAAATGAGCAGTTCTTC
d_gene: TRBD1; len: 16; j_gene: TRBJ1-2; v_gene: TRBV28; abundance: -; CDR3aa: CASSFTPGQGDYGYTF; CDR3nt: TGTGCCAGCAGTTTCACTCCAGGACAGGGCGACTATGGCTACACCTTC
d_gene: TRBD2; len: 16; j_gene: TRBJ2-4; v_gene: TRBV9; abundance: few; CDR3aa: CASSVSRVGGEGIQYF; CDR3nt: TGTGCCAGCAGCGTCTCCCGGGTCGGGGGGGAAGGCATTCAGTACTTC
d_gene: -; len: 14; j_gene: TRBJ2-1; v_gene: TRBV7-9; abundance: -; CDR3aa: CASDRQGKANEQFF; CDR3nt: TGTGCCAGCGACAGGCAGGGTAAGGCCAATGAGCAGTTCTTC
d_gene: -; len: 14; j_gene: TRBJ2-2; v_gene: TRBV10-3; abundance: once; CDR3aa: CATAIRDNAGELFF; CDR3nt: TGTGCCACAGCGATCCGGGACAACGCCGGGGAGCTGTTTTTT
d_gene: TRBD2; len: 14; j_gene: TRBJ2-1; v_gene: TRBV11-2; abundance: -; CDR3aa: CASSLGGGGREQFF; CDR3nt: TGTGCCAGCAGCTTAGGCGGGGGGGGGCGTGAGCAGTTCTTC
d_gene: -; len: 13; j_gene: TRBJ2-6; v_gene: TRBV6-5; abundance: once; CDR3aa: CASRQSGANVLTF; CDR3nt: TGTGCCAGCCGCCAGTCTGGGGCCAACGTCCTGACTTTC
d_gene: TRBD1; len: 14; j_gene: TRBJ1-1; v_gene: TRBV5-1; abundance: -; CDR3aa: CASSRGQGSTEAFF; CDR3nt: TGCGCCAGCAGCCGCGGACAGGGGAGTACTGAAGCTTTCTTT
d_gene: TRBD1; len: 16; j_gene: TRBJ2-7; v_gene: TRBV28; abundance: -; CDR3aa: CASSPGQGLPDYEQYF; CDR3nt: TGTGCCAGCAGCCCGGGACAGGGTCTTCCTGACTACGAGCAGTACTTC
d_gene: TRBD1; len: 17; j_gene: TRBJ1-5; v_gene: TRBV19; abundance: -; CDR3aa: CASRPSRDRGPDQPQHF; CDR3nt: TGTGCCAGTAGACCGTCCCGGGACAGGGGGCCGGATCAGCCCCAGCATTTT
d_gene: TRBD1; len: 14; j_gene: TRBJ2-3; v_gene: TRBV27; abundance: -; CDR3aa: CASSFHRGADTQYF; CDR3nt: TGTGCCAGCAGTTTCCACAGGGGCGCAGATACGCAGTATTTT
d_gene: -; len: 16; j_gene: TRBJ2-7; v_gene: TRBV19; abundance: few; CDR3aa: CASSSTGMGPSYEQYF; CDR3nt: TGTGCCAGTAGTAGTACAGGGATGGGACCTTCCTACGAGCAGTACTTC
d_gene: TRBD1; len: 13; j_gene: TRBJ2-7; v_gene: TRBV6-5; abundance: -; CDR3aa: CAGQRTGGNEQYF; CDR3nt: TGTGCCGGACAAAGGACAGGGGGCAACGAGCAGTACTTC
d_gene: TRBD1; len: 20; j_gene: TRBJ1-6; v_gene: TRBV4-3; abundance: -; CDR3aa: CASSQETGDRGSSYNSPLHF; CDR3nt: TGCGCCAGCAGCCAAGAAACAGGTGACAGGGGGAGCTCCTATAATTCACCCCTCCACTTT
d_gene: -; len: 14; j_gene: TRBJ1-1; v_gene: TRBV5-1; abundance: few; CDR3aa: CASSLWGPNTEAFF; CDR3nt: TGCGCCAGCAGCTTGTGGGGCCCGAACACTGAAGCTTTCTTT
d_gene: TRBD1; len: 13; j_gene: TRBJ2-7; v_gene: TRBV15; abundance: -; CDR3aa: CATSQDRNGEQYF; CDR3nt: TGTGCCACCAGCCAGGACAGGAACGGCGAGCAGTACTTC
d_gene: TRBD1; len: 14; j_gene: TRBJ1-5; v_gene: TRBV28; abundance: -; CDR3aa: CASSSGGSNQPQHF; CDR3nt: TGTGCCAGCAGTTCAGGGGGCTCCAATCAGCCCCAGCATTTT
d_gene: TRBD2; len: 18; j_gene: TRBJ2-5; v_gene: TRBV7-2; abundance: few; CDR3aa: CASSPMGLAGRYQETQYF; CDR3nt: TGTGCCAGCAGTCCCATGGGACTAGCGGGACGGTACCAAGAGACCCAGTACTTC